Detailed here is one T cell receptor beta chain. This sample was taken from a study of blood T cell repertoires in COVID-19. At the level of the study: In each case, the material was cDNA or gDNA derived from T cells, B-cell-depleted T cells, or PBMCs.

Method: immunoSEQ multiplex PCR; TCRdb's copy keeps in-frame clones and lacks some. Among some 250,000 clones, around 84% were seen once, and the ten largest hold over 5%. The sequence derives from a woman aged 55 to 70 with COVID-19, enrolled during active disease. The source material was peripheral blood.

The CDR3 nucleotides read TGTGCCAGCAGCTTAGCGTTATACAGCCAAGAGACCCAGTACTTC. It translates to CASSLALYSQETQYF. The chain joins TRBV7-9 to TRBJ2-5; D is ambiguous. The CDR3 consists of 15 residues. Germline V gene sequence: CDR1 SEHNR, CDR2 FQNEAQ (reference sequence). With 0 bases removed from V and 1 base from J, the gap between germline ends came to 9 bases.